Below, 4 T cell receptor beta chains from the same sample are listed, as sequenced in a study of cytomegalovirus exposure and HLA in healthy donors. Clones were read by immunoSEQ multiplex PCR, and TCRdb kept only the in-frame ones, dropping some. The data hold roughly 200,000 clones, with about 81% observed a single time. The sequenced material came from PBMCs. Source of these receptors: a woman aged 25 to 39 in good health and CMV-seronegative.

The chain recombines TRBV30 with TRBJ1-1; D is ambiguous. This CDR3 comprises 11 residues. V lost 6 bases and J 7 bases, leaving 12 bases between the germline ends. In germline, CDR1 is GTSNPN, CDR2 SVGIG (reference sequence). CDR3: CACERRGEAFF. CDR3 in DNA: TGTGCCTGTGAGCGACGGGGTGAAGCTTTCTTT.

This clone was seen only a few times. The gene calls are TRBV30 and TRBJ1-5, with 7 bases fitting TRBD1. The CDR3 is 15 residues long. The junction had 8 bases not matched to a gene; V was cut back by 0 bases and J by 6 bases. Germline CDR1 is GTSNPN and CDR2 is SVGIG (reference sequence). The CDR3 spells CAWSVPTGYLQPQHF. The CDR3 nucleotides read TGTGCCTGGAGTGTACCGACAGGGTATCTTCAGCCCCAGCATTTT.

The chain joins TRBV6-5 to TRBJ1-1; TRBD1 agrees at 9 bases. V dropped 7 bases and J dropped 7; count of bases not matched to a gene: 10. The length of the CDR3 is 14 residues. The germline V gene encodes CDR1 MNHEY and CDR2 SVGAGI. In DNA, the CDR3 is TGTGCCAGCACTTTAACAGGGGGCCGGAGTGAAGCTTTCTTT. Protein sequence: CASTLTGGRSEAFF.

The chain combines TRBV6-1 with TRBJ1-5, with D possibly being TRBD1 (5 bases). The CDR3 consists of 16 residues. The germline gives CDR1 MNHNS, CDR2 SASEGT. V dropped 4 bases and J dropped 3 bases, with 16 bases sitting between them. The CDR3 region is CASSGEWGGPNQPQHF. CDR3 coding DNA: TGTGCCAGCAGTGGAGAATGGGGGGGACCCAATCAGCCCCAGCATTTT.